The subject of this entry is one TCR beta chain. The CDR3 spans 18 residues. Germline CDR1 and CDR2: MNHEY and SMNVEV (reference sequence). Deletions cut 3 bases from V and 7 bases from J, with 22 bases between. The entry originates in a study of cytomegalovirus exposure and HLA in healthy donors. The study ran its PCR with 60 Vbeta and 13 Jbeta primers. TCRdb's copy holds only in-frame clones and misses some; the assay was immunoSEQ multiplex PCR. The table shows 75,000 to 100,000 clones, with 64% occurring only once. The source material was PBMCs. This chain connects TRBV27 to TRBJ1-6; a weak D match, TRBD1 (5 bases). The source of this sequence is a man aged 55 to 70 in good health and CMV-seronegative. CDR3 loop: CASSFFETALQGNSPLHF. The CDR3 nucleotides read TGTGCCAGCAGTTTCTTTGAGACAGCGTTACAAGGCAATTCACCCCTCCACTTT.